This TCR beta chain is from a study of cytomegalovirus exposure and HLA in healthy donors (dated by TCRdb to 2016 to 2017). Turning to the overall study: An earlier analysis of fewer than 750 of the donors reported about 280 Gb of sequence data and 117 million unique TCR beta sequences obtained from about 200 million T cells. Approximately 300 gigabases of sequencing data and around 80 million unique TCR sequences made up an early release that covered 500 to 700 HLA-typed donors. Among the roughly 390 genotyped donors, approximately 82% belonged to the genetic ancestry cluster associated with self-reported Caucasian donors. The study aimed to test whether cataloging public T cell receptors could reveal signatures of past pathogen exposure. The T cell repertoires of under 700 subjects were profiled by immunosequencing and related to cytomegalovirus serostatus. A separate validation cohort of 90 to 150 different subjects was used in addition to the 666-subject first cohort. High-throughput TCR immunosequencing, statistical association of individual TCRs with disease status, and machine learning were combined to predict cytomegalovirus infection status. In a later analysis, previously published TCR beta repertoires from about 670 donors were re-analyzed and high-resolution HLA genotyping was added so that TCR occurrence patterns could be studied. Rather than drawing on any new phenotypic data, the later analysis identified candidate immune exposures from TCR beta sequences and the way those sequences occurred across donors. An earlier analysis of approximately 630 of the donors applied high-throughput TCR beta sequencing to assess whether each TCR beta V gene segment acted as functional or pseudogenic. Donor age, sex, ethnicity and CMV serostatus were compiled together with the repertoire data. A later genetic analysis used genome-wide SNP genotypes for about 55% of the 666 donors, treating that subset as a discovery cohort. All discovery cohort repertoires had been generated using a single sequencing platform. Class I and class II HLA loci were covered by the typing at four-digit resolution. Typing coverage differed by locus: A, B, C, DRB1 and DQB1 were typed in about 629-640 donors, DQA1 in roughly 510, DPA1 in some 610, and DPB1 in 400 to 480. Because of strong linkage in the cohort, four or five DR-DQ haplotypes were treated as single units for association and clustering. Among about 410 genotyped donors of the cohort, an average of approximately 200,000 unique TCR beta nucleotide sequences was sequenced per donor, of which about 20% were non-productive.

The library was generated by the immunoSEQ multiplex PCR assay. A mixture of 60 forward primers for TCR Vbeta segments and 13 reverse primers for TCR Jbeta segments was used in the multiplex PCR. The CDR3 region of rearranged TCR beta genes was amplified from genomic DNA by a multiplex PCR assay. The amplified TCR beta libraries were sequenced on the Illumina HiSeq System as 87-base-pair reads. Per the authors' processing: A later analysis tallied some 79 million unique TCR beta chains across the 666 repertoires, and approximately 11 million of those chains were shared by two or more donors. Raw reads were error-corrected and collapsed into unique sequences with a nearest-neighbor algorithm that merged closely related sequences to remove PCR and sequencing errors. CDR3 sequences were aligned to IMGT reference sequences to assign V, D and J gene segments. For a sequence to be retained, a match of at least six nucleotides was required to both a V gene segment and a J gene segment. Rearrangements were classified as productive when the CDR3 lacked stop codons and remained in frame with V and J, and all other rearrangements were classified as non-productive. Following IMGT convention, CDR3 was defined as the stretch from the second conserved V-encoded cysteine up to the conserved J-encoded phenylalanine. In an earlier analysis of approximately 500 of the donors, sequences lacking an unambiguous match to a single V gene segment were excluded. In an earlier analysis of several hundred of the donors, V segments were called functional above 56.7% productive rearrangements and were called segregating when the between-donor standard deviation exceeded 5%. A statistical classification framework was built to diagnose cytomegalovirus status from the catalog of TCR beta chain sequences. A later analysis assigned V and J genes by comparing TCR nucleotide sequences with IMGT/GENE-DB human TR gene sequences. The TCRdist pipeline was used in a later analysis to assign CDR3 sequences and most-parsimonious VDJ recombination scenarios. In a later analysis, each TCR beta chain was defined by its CDR3 amino acid sequence together with its V-gene family, and reads lacking a unique V-gene family were excluded. To address suspected cross-contamination and a sequencing artifact, a later analysis removed approximately 590 highly shared, low-generation-probability nucleotide sequences. In a later analysis, a clonal expansion index was calculated for each public chain from normalized within-repertoire ranks of inferred template counts. Generation probabilities in a later analysis came from a VDJ recombination model fitted to out-of-frame rearrangements, and those results were checked against IGoR. In a later analysis, hypergeometric tests were used to score TCR-TCR, TCR-HLA and TCR-CMV co-occurrence, with a repertoire-size bias correction applied to TCR pairs. False discovery rates were estimated in a later analysis by permuting HLA or CMV assignments 20 times. In a later analysis, co-occurring TCRs were grouped with DBSCAN, and TCRdist sequence similarity was added when clustering was performed within HLA-allele-positive subsets. Repertoires with fewer than 30,000 or more than 120,000 public chains were left out of co-occurrence clustering, as were five repertoires with anomalous nucleotide sharing. TCRdb obtained this table from immuneACCESS and retained in-frame rearrangements with V and J assigned. These tables miss some clones; where compared with another copy, unresolved V genes account for less than half of the shortfall, and the remainder is unexplained. That table supplies the V and J calls and clone size; D and trimming were determined from the DNA. In this sample the table shows more than 100,000 clones, 55% to 75% of which occur a single time. The ten biggest clones cover over 4% of the sample.

Relative to germline, V is missing 1 base and J is missing 5 bases, with 5 bases of the junction outside any gene match. CDR3 length: 15 amino acids, cysteine to phenylalanine. The retained sequence is limited to the CDR3, 45 bases, with the frame set at the first base. As encoded in the germline V gene (reference sequence), CDR1 is SEHNR while CDR2 is FQNEAQ. The paper's findings and limits, for the study overall: In a later analysis, TCR association rates were found to vary across HLA loci, with the most associated TCRs seen for DRB1 alleles and the fewest for HLA-C alleles. Because the 87-base-pair reads could not distinguish some IMGT-functional V segments, including TRBV6-2 and TRBV6-3, those segments were excluded. A later genetic analysis reported fewer N-insertions in productive TCRs among donors in an Asian-associated ancestry cluster than the roughly 700-donor mean. Cytomegalovirus status was reported to be diagnosed by the classifier with high specificity and sensitivity in both the original and validation cohorts. According to a later analysis, parvovirus B19, influenza, CMV and Epstein-Barr virus appeared linked to several top co-occurrence clusters. Seventeen rarely observed V segments, including chromosome 9 orphons, were excluded from the earlier analysis of almost 600 of the donors because counts were too low. A later analysis found that most CMV-associated TCR beta chains appeared HLA-restricted, with HLA associations seemingly driven largely by CMV exposure. Most TCR sequences were seen in very few donors, while some public TCRs were found in many individuals. In a later genetic analysis, a missense DCLRE1C variant was associated with V-gene and J-gene trimming of TCR beta chains, and the association was replicated in an independent cohort. CMV serostatus was the only immune exposure information available for the cohort. HLA typing was unavailable for some donors at each locus, so association tests used only the typed subset. In vitro tests confirmed that three of the cytomegalovirus-associated TCR beta chains recognize cytomegalovirus antigens. A further reported finding was that TCR beta sequences accurately predicted the HLA-A and HLA-B alleles for most subjects in the first cohort. The cohort was sequenced for TCR beta chains only, and without alpha or paired-chain data the features that could be detected were limited. Presence/absence analyses assumed roughly uniform sequencing depth across donors, an assumption that may not hold. Assigning TCR associations to individual alleles was difficult when HLA alleles, especially DR and DQ, strongly co-occurred. A later analysis found that HLA-associated TCR beta chains were more clonally expanded and had lower generation probabilities than equally common non-associated chains. The sequencing pipeline was judged likely to have produced a cluster of highly shared sequence variants as a technical artifact. The authors suggested that the approach could potentially be generalized to other disease states and immunological phenotypes. Specific HLA alleles were associated with 15,000 to 20,000 TCR beta sequences at a false discovery rate of 0.05 in a later analysis. Linkage disequilibrium might explain the correlated functional status among segregating V segments, but an unknown experimental factor could not be excluded. In an earlier analysis of 587 of the donors, most TCR beta V segments were observed in productive rearrangements about 90% or about 30% of the time, broadly matching IMGT annotations. A total of roughly 160 TCR beta chains were listed by the study as associated with cytomegalovirus.

The cohort was made up of roughly 670 healthy bone marrow donors. Cohort members were all nominally healthy when sampled, although unrecorded immune exposures were likely present. The donor tested CMV seropositive and was one of the 289 seropositive cohort members. Each donor provided a peripheral blood sample, and peripheral blood mononuclear cells were used for TCR beta sequencing. Genomic DNA extraction from the blood cell samples was performed with the Qiagen DNeasy Blood Extraction Kit. This clone was seen a few times. Its antigen is still unknown. Base qualities are not at hand, and no much larger clone is one base apart.

This TCR was sampled from a man between 50 and 59 years old in good health and CMV-seropositive. The sequenced sample was PBMCs. The chain is encoded by TRBV7-9 joined to TRBJ2-3; the junction holds 8 bases that match TRBD2. The nucleotide sequence is given as TGTGCCAGCAGCTTAGGAGCGGGAGTTTTAGATACGCAGTATTTT. This translates into CASSLGAGVLDTQYF.